These T cell receptor beta chains were read from a single sample in a study of vaccination and CD4 T cells after COVID-19. TCRdb processed the PCR reads anew with MiXCR; each CDR3 protein has one entry. The sample includes about 6,600 distinct CDR3 sequences, 25% to 35% of them seen just once. These TCRs' antigens remain unknown. Specimen: CD4+ T cells from blood, cultured in vitro. The receptors were gathered from a human donor in good health. CDR3s include the opening cysteine and the closing phenylalanine or tryptophan. Fields, in order: V gene, clone size, J gene, CDR3 protein. Clone size is given for some rows only: seen once, a few or many times, or a class if the clone is expanded.

TRBV6-1	few	TRBJ1-1	CASSTTEEAFF
TRBV7-2	once	TRBJ2-1	CASSPAGGRRVGEQFF
TRBV6-5	.	TRBJ1-5	CASSYPTDNQPQHF
TRBV19	.	TRBJ2-7	CASTGTSGVYEQYF
TRBV5-1	.	TRBJ2-5	CASSLTVGSGQETQYF
TRBV6-1	.	TRBJ1-1	CASREGQDTEAFF
TRBV7-2	.	TRBJ1-6	CASSLLGSPLHF
TRBV29-1	.	TRBJ1-5	CSANTGFSNQPQHF
TRBV30	few	TRBJ2-7	CAWTGGYEQYF
TRBV20-1	few	TRBJ1-5	CSALDRTFEPQHF
TRBV5-4	few	TRBJ2-3	CASSSPQGTDTQYF
TRBV19	.	TRBJ1-1	CASSIGGPPDTEAFF
TRBV5-8	once	TRBJ2-2	CASSFTHNREGELFF
TRBV5-1	.	TRBJ2-2	CASSLVLLTGELFF
TRBV6-5	.	TRBJ1-1	CASSLSDRGQMYRAEAFF
TRBV7-9	.	TRBJ1-2	CASSSRKVDYGYTF
TRBV11-1	few	TRBJ2-1	CASSFRNEQFF
TRBV20-1	few	TRBJ2-3	CSAIAGLATDTQYF
TRBV6-1	few	TRBJ1-1	CASREIGSSYVAFF
TRBV9	.	TRBJ2-1	CASSVSPTSTNNEQFF
TRBV20-1	medium-sized	TRBJ1-1	CSARQGHSTEAFF
TRBV5-4	.	TRBJ1-2	CASSSRAGARNYGYTF
TRBV20-1	.	TRBJ2-5	CSARKTGMETQYF
TRBV14	.	TRBJ1-6	CASSRPDRGDWPPLHF
TRBV7-9	few	TRBJ2-3	CASSLEEAGSRNTQYF
TRBV6-5	.	TRBJ2-3	CAGSYSGAAGADTQYF
TRBV11-2	few	TRBJ2-5	CASSSYKETQYF
TRBV7-9	few	TRBJ2-5	CASGTDMTQYF
TRBV20-1	.	TRBJ1-6	CSARADRDSPLHF
TRBV6-1	.	TRBJ2-3	CASTPGPSGGGSDTQYF
TRBV24-1	.	TRBJ2-6	CATSDSGQAGANVLTF
TRBV2	.	TRBJ1-1	CASSETGEAFF
TRBV5-1	few	TRBJ1-1	CASSLGHSTPEAFF
TRBV7-8	few	TRBJ1-6	CASSPRTGHSPLHF
TRBV5-5	.	TRBJ2-5	CASSRQEQETQYF
TRBV6-1	few	TRBJ2-7	CASSPYPGISYEQYF
TRBV14	.	TRBJ2-1	CASRSGLAGTILIDEQFF
TRBV7-3	few	TRBJ2-6	CASSYTSGANVLTF
TRBV15	.	TRBJ2-3	CATRWGGGSTDTQYF
TRBV12-5	once	TRBJ1-5	CASGLRDSNQPQHF
TRBV6-1	.	TRBJ1-1	CASREYEIENTEAFF
TRBV4-2	once	TRBJ1-2	CASSQGDRAAGYTF
TRBV6-1	.	TRBJ2-1	CASSELAGGYNEQFF
TRBV2	.	TRBJ1-1	CASTFEGSGTEAFF
TRBV6-1	once	TRBJ2-7	CASSGNYEQYF
TRBV15	few	TRBJ1-4	CATSPTRGEKLFF
TRBV2	.	TRBJ1-5	CASSEASGTSQPQHF
TRBV30	.	TRBJ1-2	CAWNGGSPLYGYTF
TRBV20-1	few	TRBJ1-1	CSARPRGGSTEAFF
TRBV5-6	.	TRBJ2-5	CASSLVGNQETQYF
TRBV2	.	TRBJ2-3	CASAGPGGADTQYF
TRBV20-1	few	TRBJ1-2	CSARRGTADYGYTF